This TCR beta chain was retrieved from a study of T-cell reconstitution after alpha-beta-depleted transplantation in children (dated by TCRdb to the mid-2010s). As for the study more broadly: The study quantitatively tracked T-cell immune reconstitution after TCRalphabeta/CD19-depleted allogeneic hematopoietic cell transplantation in children using TCR repertoire profiling.

The method was PCR. TCRdb records Illumina HiSeq 2500 as the sequencer. TCR libraries were prepared with molecular barcoding, using unique molecular identifiers to normalize TCRbeta repertoire quantification. TCRdb reprocessing: public reads trimmed at Q25 with fastp, clones called with MiXCR, in-frame beta chains kept. Identical CDR3 proteins give one entry, which carries the most common genes and DNA. The sample contains around 230,000 distinct CDR3 sequences, approximately 15% of them found a single time. Of the sample, just under 45% falls within the top ten clones. Read against the paper, the sample's treatment or condition label means: allogeneic hematopoietic cell transplantation with graft depleted of TCRalphabeta T cells and CD19 B cells. TCRalphabeta/CD19-depleted allogeneic hematopoietic cell grafts were given to the transplant recipients, all of whom were children. This clonotype occurred a few times. This clone's antigen is unknown. Base quality data are lacking; no much larger clone is found one base away.

The cysteine opens and the phenylalanine closes a CDR3 of 14 amino acids. Only the CDR3 portion is preserved as DNA: 42 bases, with reading frame beginning at the first base. As encoded in the germline V gene (reference sequence), CDR1 is LNHNV while CDR2 is YYDKDF. Trimming at the junction amounts to 7 bases on V and 3 bases on J, and the germline ends lie 12 bases apart. The investigation overall reported the following: Hyperexpanded clone frequencies declined over subsequent months; after one year, T-cell counts and TCRbeta diversity were mostly attributed to newly produced T cells. The apparently early recovery of alphabetaT-cell counts about two months after transplant reportedly depended on only several hundred rapidly expanded clones that came from non-depleted graft cells. In some patients, high TCRbeta diversity at day 60 was attributed to recipient T cells and intrathymic progenitors that had survived conditioning.

This clonotype originated in a male patient between 2 and 10 years old who had a stem cell transplant for acute lymphoblastic leukemia, so the T cells may come from the graft donor. This sample comprised PBMCs, mostly from graft donor cells, obtained 360 days after TCRalphabeta/CD19-depleted stem cell transplant. The V and J genes are TRBV15 and TRBJ2-2; a tentative D call is TRBD2 (6 bases match). The base sequence is TGTGCCACCACAGCGGGCGGGTACACCGGGGAGCTGTTTTTT. It codes for CATTAGGYTGELFF.